The 9 T cell receptor beta chains below come from one sample, sequenced in a study of cytomegalovirus exposure and HLA in healthy donors. The study ran its PCR with 60 Vbeta and 13 Jbeta primers. TCRdb's table, derived via immunoSEQ multiplex PCR, lists solely in-frame clones and lacks some. In the table there are 130,000 to 150,000 clones, nearly 80% of which are singletons. The specimen sequenced was PBMCs. The receptor set was obtained from a male donor in good health and CMV-seronegative.

This clone was observed a single time. The chain joins TRBV28 to TRBJ1-2, with unresolved D. The CDR3 extends over 13 amino acids. The V gene lost 8 bases and the J gene lost 1 base, with 11 bases spanning the gap. The germline V gene has CDR1 MDHEN and CDR2 SYDVKM. The chain's CDR3 is CASSGADNYGYTF. In DNA, the CDR3 is TGTGCCAGCTCGGGAGCAGATAACTATGGCTACACCTTC.

The chain employs TRBV7-2 and TRBJ2-5, with D maybe TRBD2 (6 bases). The CDR3 sequence is 14 residues long. CDR1 is SGHTA and CDR2 is FQGNSA in the germline V gene. Deletions cut 5 bases from V and 5 bases from J, with 15 bases between. The CDR3 region has the DNA TGTGCCAGCAGCCAAGTGGGGGGTGAGGAGACCCAGTACTTC. It yields the protein CASSQVGGEETQYF.

The chain recombines TRBV7-9 with TRBJ2-7; possibly TRBD1 for D (6 bases). Trimming stripped 5 bases from V and 6 bases from J, with 11 bases between. Germline CDR1 is SEHNR and CDR2 is FQNEAQ (reference sequence). The CDR3 consists of 12 residues. Here the CDR3 reads CASSIRGSEQYF. CDR3 nucleotides: TGTGCCAGCAGCATCAGGGGCTCCGAGCAGTACTTC.

In its sample, this clone was seen once. This chain connects TRBV27 to TRBJ2-3; 8 bases map to TRBD2. Germline V CDR1 and CDR2: MNHEY, SMNVEV (reference sequence). The CDR3 has 17 residues. CDR3 DNA: TGTGCGAGCCGACGGGGAGATAGCGGGGCCCCCACAGATACGCAGTATTTT. Amino acids: CASRRGDSGAPTDTQYF.

This clone was counted between two and nine times. The CDR3 spells CASSLDGRGGRDEAFF. CDR3 coding DNA: TGTGCCAGCAGCTTAGATGGCCGGGGGGGTAGGGATGAAGCTTTCTTT. This chain joins TRBV11-3 and TRBJ1-1, with TRBD1 as a possible D gene (5 bases). Trimming removed 0 bases at V and 7 bases at J, with 18 bases between. This CDR3 contains 16 residues. CDR1 and CDR2 from the germline V gene are SGHNT and YENEEA.

The chain recombines TRBV25-1 with TRBJ2-5; tentative D call: TRBD2 (7 bases). CDR1 and CDR2 (germline): MGHDK, SYGVNS. V lost 0 bases and J lost 5, with 13 bases in between. This CDR3 has 15 residues. The CDR3: CASSEYGGGQETQYF. The CDR3 DNA reads TGTGCCAGCAGTGAATATGGGGGGGGCCAGGAGACCCAGTACTTC.

The chain's CDR3 is CASRPDRGLTGELFF. The DNA for the CDR3 is TGTGCCAGCAGACCTGACAGGGGGTTAACCGGGGAGCTGTTTTTT. The chain has TRBV6-1 and TRBJ2-2, with 9 bases lining up with TRBD1. V lost 6 bases and J lost 5; bases outside the gene matches: 7. The CDR3 extends over 15 amino acids. Per the germline V gene, CDR1 is MNHNS and CDR2 is SASEGT.

V and J are TRBV10-3 and TRBJ1-2; D call uncertain. V was trimmed by 8 bases and J by 8 bases, leaving 15 bases between them. Germline values: CDR1 ENHRY, CDR2 SYGVKD. CDR3 length: 12 residues. In nucleotides, the CDR3 is TGTGCCATCGTGGAAGCGGGAGGGGGCTACACCTTC. Translation gives CAIVEAGGGYTF.

This chain links TRBV6-6 with TRBJ1-6; D perhaps matches TRBD1 (5 bases). Germline V gene sequence: CDR1 MNHNY, CDR2 SVGAGI (reference sequence). The CDR3 is 14 amino acids. V lost 4 bases to trimming and J lost 9 bases, with 13 bases between them. The CDR3 region is CASSFGGSGSPLHF. CDR3 sequence (DNA): TGTGCCAGCAGTTTCGGGGGAAGTGGTTCACCCCTCCACTTT.